This record looks at one TCR beta chain sequence and its context. The antigen remains undetermined. Healthy Caucasian individuals from Russia aged about 6 to 100 were enrolled as donors. Alongside a J-beta primer mix, a sample-barcoded 5' primer served in a second PCR lasting roughly 6 to 11 cycles. TCRdb reprocessed the 5' RACE reads with MiXCR, giving one entry per CDR3 protein. Here the sample spans roughly 700,000 distinct CDR3 sequences, around 32% being singletons. These data originate in a study of blood T cells in healthy people across ages. Study results and caveats: When set beside aged donors, long-lived donors presented more naive CD4+ cells and higher diversity. While age rose, TCR beta diversity per million T cells dropped in a roughly linear way.

This CDR3 has 11 amino acids. Germline V lookup: CDR1 SQVTM, CDR2 ANQGSEA. The V gene lost 4 bases and the J gene lost 1 base, with 4 bases spanning the gap. The clonotype originates from a woman of 80 years or more in good health. The specimen sequenced was blood. The V gene is TRBV29-1, the J gene TRBJ1-1; no definite D call. This CDR3 reads CSVVWNTEAFF. The CDR3 DNA sequence: TGCAGCGTTGTATGGAACACTGAAGCTTTCTTT.